This T cell receptor (beta chain) emerged from a study of cytomegalovirus exposure and HLA in healthy donors. Looking at the study overall: Around 77 million unique TCRs from HLA-typed donors made up an early data release. Ancestry clustering placed about four fifths of more than 350 genotyped donors in the Caucasian-associated cluster.

V lost 5 bases and J lost 2; bases outside the gene matches: 3. CDR3 length equals 13 residues. Germline V gene data show CDR1 as MNHEY and CDR2 as SMNVEV (reference sequence). Notes on the study in general: The availability of immune exposure information extended only to CMV serostatus.

At the time of sampling, donors were nominally healthy, though unrecorded immune exposures were likely. Note on this clone: Antigen unknown.

The PCR made use of 60 Vbeta and 13 Jbeta primers. Libraries were prepared by immunoSEQ multiplex PCR; TCRdb keeps only in-frame clonotypes and omits some of them. The sample carries 140,000 to 150,000 clones, 80% to 90% recorded once. The chain has TRBV27 and TRBJ2-7; 7 nucleotides agree with TRBD1. Sequencing used PBMCs. This sequence was found in a woman in her 40s in good health and CMV-seropositive. CDR3 bases: TGTGCCAGCAGTCCACAGGGGACCTACGAGCAGTACTTC. As protein: CASSPQGTYEQYF.